This T cell receptor (beta chain) appears in the sequencing data of a study of T cell responses to AZD1222 COVID-19 vaccine. General study results and limits: Spike-spanning, vaccine-associated CD4 TCRs were dominant at 160-218 and 743-854. Repertoire sampling occurred only after the peak T cell response. Targets within unmutated variant regions were reportedly found for nearly half of spike-specific TCRs. When two AZD1222 doses had been given, Spike-specific TCR breadth and depth rose.

Produced via immunoSEQ multiplex PCR; TCRdb's table is partial and in-frame only. The table has about 100,000 clones, around nine tenths seen once. A word on this clone: The antigen remains undetermined.

The material sequenced was peripheral blood, taken on day 0 of AZD1222 vaccination. This receptor was taken from an adult in good health.

This CDR3 reads CASSYSGILSTDTQYF. Here the CDR3 DNA reads TGTGCCAGCAGTTATTCGGGTATTCTTAGCACAGATACGCAGTATTTT. The V and J genes are TRBV6-6 and TRBJ2-3; the D is unclear. V lost 3 bases and J 0 bases, leaving 13 bases between the germline ends. From germline, CDR1 is MNHNY and CDR2 SVGAGI (reference sequence). The CDR3 is 16 amino acids.